Below, 24 T cell receptor beta chains from the same sample are listed, as sequenced in a study of T cell changes during pregnancy in multiple sclerosis. Using immunoSEQ multiplex PCR, the repertoire was profiled, and TCRdb retains in-frame clones only, with some absent. Here the sample spans 65,000 to 95,000 clones, about 88% being singletons. This specimen was peripheral blood, taken before pregnancy. Receptor source: a female donor with multiple sclerosis, enrolled in a pregnancy study.

The chain carries TRBV5-1 and TRBJ1-1, with D possibly matching TRBD1 (6 bases). Germline V CDR1 and CDR2: SGHRS, YFSETQ. Between the trimmed V and J ends, which lost 2 bases and 6 bases, there was a span of 14 bases. This CDR3 region has 14 residues. The CDR3 here is CASSLDWGRAEAFF. The DNA for the CDR3 is TGCGCCAGCAGCTTAGATTGGGGGCGAGCTGAAGCTTTCTTT.

There are a few counts of this clone. The chain couples TRBV15 to TRBJ1-1; 8 bases match TRBD1. V lost 4 bases, J lost 4 bases, and 8 bases stayed unmatched. The CDR3 is 15 residues long. Germline-derived CDR1 and CDR2 are LNHNV and YYDKDF (reference sequence). As DNA, the CDR3 is TGTGCCACCAGCATCTCCAGGGGGCTGGTCACTGAAGCTTTCTTT. This sequence encodes CATSISRGLVTEAFF.

By proportion, this clone is medium-sized. V and J are TRBV10-2 and TRBJ1-1; D ambiguous. V lost 4 bases to trimming and J lost 2 bases, with 17 bases between them. Germline CDR1 reads WSHSY; CDR2 reads SAAADI. The CDR3 contains 16 residues. CDR3: CASSAFTPRGNTEAFF. The CDR3 coding sequence is TGCGCCAGCAGTGCCTTTACACCTCGGGGAAACACTGAAGCTTTCTTT.

The V and J genes are TRBV6-5 and TRBJ1-2; 8 nucleotides agree with TRBD1. The CDR3 is 15 amino acids. The ends lost 7 bases at V and 6 bases at J; junction bases unmatched: 13. Germline assignment: CDR1 MNHEY and CDR2 SVGAGI. This CDR3 is CASTRTGFSFDGYTF. The CDR3 nucleotides read TGTGCCAGCACCCGGACAGGGTTTTCGTTCGATGGCTACACCTTC.

The chain uses TRBV2 and TRBJ1-1; TRBD1 might be the D (5 bases). This CDR3 contains 15 residues. Germline V gives CDR1 SNHLY, CDR2 FYNNEI. Trimming removed 6 bases at V and 10 bases at J, with 24 bases between. CDR3 nucleotides: TGTGCCAGCAGGGCAGACCCTCGGGGGACCCCCCGAGCTTTCTTT. Translation gives CASRADPRGTPRAFF.

The gene calls are TRBV27 and TRBJ2-1; D may be TRBD2 (5 bases). CDR3 length: 17 residues. Germline loops: CDR1 MNHEY, CDR2 SMNVEV (reference sequence). The germline V and J ends were trimmed by 2 bases and 0 bases, with 14 bases remaining between them. Written as DNA, the CDR3 is TGTGCCAGCAGTTTAAGGAGCGGCCAAGTCTCCTACAATGAGCAGTTCTTC. This encodes CASSLRSGQVSYNEQFF.

The gene calls are TRBV5-1 and TRBJ1-1, with 9 positions matching TRBD1. The CDR3 consists of 16 residues. Germline CDR1 SGHRS, CDR2 YFSETQ. Trimming cost V 2 bases and J 4 bases; bases outside gene matches: 9. CDR3 protein: CASSLAPQGAGTEAFF. CDR3 in DNA: TGCGCCAGCAGCTTAGCCCCACAGGGGGCCGGCACTGAAGCTTTCTTT.

V usage is TRBV5-1 and J usage is TRBJ1-2; possibly TRBD1 for D (5 bases). This CDR3 comprises 14 residues. Germline V lookup: CDR1 SGHRS, CDR2 YFSETQ. Trimming took off 4 bases at V and 4 bases at J, with 14 bases between the two ends. The CDR3, as DNA: TGCGCCAGCAGCCACGGGGGAGGGCTCTATGGCTACACCTTC. Residues: CASSHGGGLYGYTF. The whole variable domain, filled in from reference TRBV5-1 and TRBJ1-2, reads KAGVTQTPRYLIKTRGQQVTLSCSPISGHRSVSWYQQTPGQGLQFLFEYFSETQRNKGNFPGRFSGRQFSNSRSEMNVSTLELGDSALYLCASSHGGGLYGYTFGSGTRLTVV.

The chain links TRBV6-1 to TRBJ2-2, with TRBD1 matching 7 bases. Germline-derived CDR1 and CDR2 are MNHNS and SASEGT. CDR3 length equals 15 residues. J lost 2 bases, V lost 6 bases, and 6 bases had no gene match. CDR3 nucleotide sequence: TGTGCCAGCAGCGTCAACAGGGGCAACACCGGGGAGCTGTTTTTT. Protein product: CASSVNRGNTGELFF.

CDR3 coding DNA: TGCGCCAGCAGCCAGTTACAGGGGACAGGGGACACTGAAGCTTTCTTT. The encoded protein is CASSQLQGTGDTEAFF. The V call is TRBV5-1, the J call TRBJ1-1; the match to TRBD1 covers 10 bases. V shed 4 bases and J 3 bases; nucleotides not matched to a gene: 9. CDR3 length equals 16 residues. From germline, CDR1 is SGHRS and CDR2 YFSETQ.

This clone has a count of ten or more. The DNA for the CDR3 is TGCGCCAGCAGCTTGGAACAGTATGGCTACACCTTC. Amino acids: CASSLEQYGYTF. The chain carries TRBV5-1 and TRBJ1-2; D is unresolved. From germline, CDR1 is SGHRS and CDR2 YFSETQ. The CDR3 length is 12 residues. V lost 0 bases, J lost 5 bases, and 5 bases lay in between.

The chain links TRBV6-5 to TRBJ2-7; D unresolved. Germline V gene sequence: CDR1 MNHEY, CDR2 SVGAGI. Trimming left V 2 bases short and J 5 bases short, with 13 bases between. This CDR3 is 14 amino acids long. Here the CDR3 reads CASSYPSGSDEQYF. The CDR3, as DNA: TGTGCCAGCAGTTACCCTTCTGGTTCGGACGAGCAGTACTTC.

The rearrangement links TRBV6-6 to TRBJ1-4; the match to TRBD1 covers 8 bases. CDR3 length: 16 amino acids. Trimming at V came to 6 bases and at J to 0 bases, leaving 6 bases not matched to a gene. CDR1 MNHNY and CDR2 SVGAGI come from the germline V gene (reference sequence). CDR3 protein: CASSSGTGPTNEKLFF. Here the CDR3 DNA reads TGTGCCAGCAGCTCCGGGACAGGTCCAACTAATGAAAAACTGTTTTTT.

The CDR3 DNA follows: TGTGCCAGCAGCTTGGGAGACAGGGGGGAAGAGACCCAGTACTTC. Amino acid sequence: CASSLGDRGEETQYF. This chain links TRBV5-6 with TRBJ2-5; 9 bases are shared with TRBD1. This CDR3 comprises 15 residues. CDR1 SGHDT and CDR2 YYEEEE come from the germline V gene. V lost 0 bases, J lost 3 bases, and 3 bases stayed unmatched.

The chain joins TRBV12-5 to TRBJ2-1; 7 bases map to TRBD1. The CDR3 runs to 14 residues. The germline gives CDR1 LGHNT, CDR2 FRNRAP. Unmatched junction bases numbered 8, after V lost 8 bases and J lost 4 bases. The CDR3 sequence: CASSRDSPYNEQFF. Here the CDR3 DNA reads TGTGCTAGTTCGAGGGACAGTCCTTACAATGAGCAGTTCTTC.

The chain uses TRBV30 and TRBJ2-7, with 12 bases fitting TRBD1. Trimming cost V 3 bases and J 7 bases; bases outside gene matches: 13. Germline-derived CDR1 and CDR2 are GTSNPN and SVGIG (reference sequence). CDR3 length: 16 amino acids. The CDR3 here is CAWRPIRGQGAGEQYF. The DNA of the CDR3 is TGTGCCTGGAGACCTATCCGGGGACAGGGGGCGGGGGAGCAGTACTTC.

This chain connects TRBV30 to TRBJ1-6; D not resolved. Trimming pared 3 bases from V and 4 bases from J, leaving 7 bases between. The CDR3 is made up of 13 amino acids. From germline, CDR1 is GTSNPN and CDR2 SVGIG (reference sequence). The CDR3 here is CAWSEGYNSPLHF. DNA for the CDR3: TGTGCCTGGAGCGAGGGTTATAATTCACCCCTCCACTTT.

This chain links TRBV30 with TRBJ1-1; weak D call: TRBD1 (5 bases). The CDR3 totals 15 residues. V was pared by 0 bases and J by 0 bases, with 11 bases between. CDR1 and CDR2 from the germline V gene are GTSNPN and SVGIG (reference sequence). The CDR3 nucleotides are TGTGCCTGGAGTGTACCTCGACAGTTGAACACTGAAGCTTTCTTT. Amino acids: CAWSVPRQLNTEAFF.

The genes are TRBV19 and TRBJ1-2; 10 bases map to TRBD1. V dropped 7 bases and J dropped 3; count of bases not matched to a gene: 8. The CDR3 runs 15 residues. CDR1 is LNHDA and CDR2 is SQIVND in the germline V gene (reference sequence). The CDR3 spells CASMVWTGGDYGYTF. Here the CDR3 DNA reads TGTGCCAGTATGGTGTGGACAGGGGGAGACTATGGCTACACCTTC.

V usage is TRBV6-4 and J usage is TRBJ2-2; D perhaps matches TRBD2 (5 bases). V was pared by 0 bases and J by 6 bases, with 5 bases between. The germline V gene has CDR1 MRHNA and CDR2 SNTAGT. This CDR3 has 13 residues. CDR3 DNA sequence: TGTGCCAGCAGTGACTCGGACTCCGGGGAGCTGTTTTTT. It codes for CASSDSDSGELFF.

The chain uses TRBV7-2 and TRBJ1-1; TRBD1 is a possible D gene (5 bases). The germline V gene encodes CDR1 SGHTA and CDR2 FQGNSA. Trimming removed 5 bases at V and 3 bases at J, with 16 bases between. The CDR3 sequence is 15 residues long. The CDR3 DNA sequence: TGTGCCAGCAGCCTAGACGGGCAGGGCTACACTGAAGCTTTCTTT. This translates into CASSLDGQGYTEAFF.

This clone showed up just once. The V call is TRBV5-5, the J call TRBJ1-2; TRBD1 agrees at 8 bases. Germline lookup yields CDR1 SGHKS and CDR2 YYEKEE (reference sequence). With 4 bases clipped from V and 4 bases from J, the junction kept 9 bases outside the gene matches. CDR3 length: 15 amino acids. The CDR3 is CASSRTGGGSYGYTF. The CDR3 region has the DNA TGTGCCAGCAGCCGTACAGGGGGGGGGAGCTATGGCTACACCTTC.

V and J are TRBV7-2 and TRBJ2-3; tentatively, D is TRBD1 (5 bases). CDR1 is SGHTA, CDR2 FQGNSA, per germline. Trimming left V 5 bases short and J 14 bases short, with 23 bases between. The CDR3 consists of 14 residues. The CDR3 DNA reads TGTGCCAGCAGCCCCGCAACCGCAGGGTCCCATGGGTATTTT. It yields the protein CASSPATAGSHGYF.

This clone has a single count. This rearrangement joins TRBV7-6 to TRBJ2-7; weak D call: TRBD1 (6 bases). CDR3 size: 13 residues. Trimming pared 5 bases from V and 9 bases from J, leaving 17 bases between. Germline loops: CDR1 SGHVS, CDR2 FNYEAQ. The CDR3: CASSPGTSLGQYF. The CDR3 DNA follows: TGTGCCAGCAGCCCCGGGACATCCCTCGGGCAGTACTTC.